The T cell receptor (beta chain) described here comes from a study of T-cell memory formation after mild COVID-19. Across the study: TCR clusters mostly belonged to single donors.

Trimming removed 5 bases from V and 9 bases from J; junction bases left unmatched: 7. The CDR3 covers 14 residues. Germline lookup yields CDR1 SEHNR and CDR2 FQNEAQ (reference sequence). General study results and limits: The study found balanced CD4/CD8 in clones contracting day 15 to 85 and a CD4+ lean in later expanders.

Note on this clonotype: Antigen: not known.

TCRdb independently ran MiXCR on the 5' RACE reads; one entry per CDR3 protein. Here the sample spans around 62,000 distinct CDR3 sequences, roughly a quarter being singletons. The chain links TRBV7-9 to TRBJ2-1; 10 bases line up with TRBD1. Input material: PBMCs or a T cell subset sorted from them (not recorded which). This clonotype was obtained from a man younger than 30 who had mild COVID-19 (a few samples of this study predate the infection). Cell type and time point are not known. The CDR3 here is CASSPGTGEGEQFF. Written as DNA, the CDR3 is TGTGCCAGCAGCCCTGGGACAGGGGAGGGTGAGCAGTTCTTC.